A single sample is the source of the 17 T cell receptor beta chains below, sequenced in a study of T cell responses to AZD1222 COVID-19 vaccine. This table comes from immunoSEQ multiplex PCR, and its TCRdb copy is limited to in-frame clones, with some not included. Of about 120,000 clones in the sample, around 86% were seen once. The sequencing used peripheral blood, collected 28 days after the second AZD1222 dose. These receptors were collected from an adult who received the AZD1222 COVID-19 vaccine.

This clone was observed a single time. The CDR3: CASSLNLAGGGEQYF. The CDR3 bases are TGTGCCAGCAGCTTAAATCTGGCGGGGGGGGGCGAGCAGTACTTC. This chain uses TRBV7-3 with TRBJ2-7; the match to TRBD2 covers 9 bases. CDR1 SGHTA and CDR2 FQGTGA come from the germline V gene. This CDR3 is 15 amino acids long. Germline trimming cut 1 base from V and 6 bases from J; bases unmatched to any gene: 7.

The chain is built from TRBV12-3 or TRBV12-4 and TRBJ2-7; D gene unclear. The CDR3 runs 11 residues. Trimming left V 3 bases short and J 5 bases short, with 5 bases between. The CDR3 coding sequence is TGTGCCAGCAGTTTCCTAGACGAGCAGTACTTC. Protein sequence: CASSFLDEQYF.

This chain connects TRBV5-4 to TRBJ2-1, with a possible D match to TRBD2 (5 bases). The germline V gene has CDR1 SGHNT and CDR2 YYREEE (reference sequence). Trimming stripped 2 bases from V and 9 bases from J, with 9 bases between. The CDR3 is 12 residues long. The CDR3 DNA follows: TGTGCCAGCAGCTTAGACCGGGGTGAGCAGTTCTTC. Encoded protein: CASSLDRGEQFF.

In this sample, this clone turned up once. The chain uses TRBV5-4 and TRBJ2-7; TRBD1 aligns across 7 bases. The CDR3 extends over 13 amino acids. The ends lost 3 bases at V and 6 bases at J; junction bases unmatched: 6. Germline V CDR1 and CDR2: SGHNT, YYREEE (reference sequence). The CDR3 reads CASSSGTAPEQYF. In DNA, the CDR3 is TGTGCCAGCAGCTCGGGGACAGCCCCCGAGCAGTACTTC.

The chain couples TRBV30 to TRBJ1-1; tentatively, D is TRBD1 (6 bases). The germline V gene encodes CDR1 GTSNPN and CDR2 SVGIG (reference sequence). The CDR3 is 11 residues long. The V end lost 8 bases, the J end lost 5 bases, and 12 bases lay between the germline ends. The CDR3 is CARGGQTEAFF. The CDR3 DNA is TGTGCCAGAGGGGGGCAAACTGAAGCTTTCTTT.

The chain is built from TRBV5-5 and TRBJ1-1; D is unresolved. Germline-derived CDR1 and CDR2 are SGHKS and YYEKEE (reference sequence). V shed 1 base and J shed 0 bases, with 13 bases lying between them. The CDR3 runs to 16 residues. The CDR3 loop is CASSLLPGVMNTEAFF. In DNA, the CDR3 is TGTGCCAGCAGCTTGCTTCCCGGGGTGATGAACACTGAAGCTTTCTTT.

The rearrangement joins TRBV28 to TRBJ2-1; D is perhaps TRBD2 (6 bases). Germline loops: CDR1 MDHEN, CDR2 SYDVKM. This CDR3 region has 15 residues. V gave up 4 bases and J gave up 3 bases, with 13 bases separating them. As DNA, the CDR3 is TGTGCCAGCAGTTCCCTAGGTAGCGGCTACAATGAGCAGTTCTTC. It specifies CASSSLGSGYNEQFF.

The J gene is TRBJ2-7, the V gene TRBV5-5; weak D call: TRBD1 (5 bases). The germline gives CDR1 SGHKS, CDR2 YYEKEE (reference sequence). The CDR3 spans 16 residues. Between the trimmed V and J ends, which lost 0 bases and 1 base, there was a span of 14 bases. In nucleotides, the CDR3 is TGTGCCAGCAGCTTGGCCCTTGACAGTTTTTCCTACGAGCAGTACTTC. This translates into CASSLALDSFSYEQYF.

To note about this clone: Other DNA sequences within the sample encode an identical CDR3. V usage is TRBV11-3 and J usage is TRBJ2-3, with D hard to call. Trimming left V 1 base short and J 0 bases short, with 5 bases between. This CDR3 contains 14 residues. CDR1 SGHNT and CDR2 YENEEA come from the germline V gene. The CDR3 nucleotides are TGTGCCAGCAGCTTAGTTGCTAGCACAGATACGCAGTATTTT. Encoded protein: CASSLVASTDTQYF.

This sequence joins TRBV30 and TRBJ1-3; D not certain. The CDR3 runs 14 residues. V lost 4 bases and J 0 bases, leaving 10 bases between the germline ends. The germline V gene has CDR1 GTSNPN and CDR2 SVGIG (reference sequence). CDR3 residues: CAWTGLYSGNTIYF. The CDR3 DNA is TGTGCCTGGACCGGATTATACTCTGGAAACACCATATATTTT.

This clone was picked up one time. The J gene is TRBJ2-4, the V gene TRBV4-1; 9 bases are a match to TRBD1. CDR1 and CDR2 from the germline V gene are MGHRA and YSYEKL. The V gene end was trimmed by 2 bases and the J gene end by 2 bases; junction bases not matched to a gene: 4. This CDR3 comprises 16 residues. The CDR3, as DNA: TGCGCCAGCAGCCAACCGGGACAGGGAACCAAAAACATTCAGTACTTC. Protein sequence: CASSQPGQGTKNIQYF.

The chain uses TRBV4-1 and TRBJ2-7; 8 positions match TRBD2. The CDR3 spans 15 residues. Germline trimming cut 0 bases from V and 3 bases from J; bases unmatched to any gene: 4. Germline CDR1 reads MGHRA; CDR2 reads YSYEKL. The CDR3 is CASSQETAGVYEQYF. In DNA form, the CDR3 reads TGCGCCAGCAGCCAAGAAACAGCGGGAGTCTACGAGCAGTACTTC.

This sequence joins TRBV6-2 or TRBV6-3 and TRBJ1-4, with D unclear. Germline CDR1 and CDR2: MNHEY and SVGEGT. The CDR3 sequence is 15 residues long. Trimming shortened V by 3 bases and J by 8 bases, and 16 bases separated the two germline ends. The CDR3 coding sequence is TGTGCCAGCAGTTATTCAGAGTTTTTTGACGAAAAACTGTTTTTT. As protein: CASSYSEFFDEKLFF.

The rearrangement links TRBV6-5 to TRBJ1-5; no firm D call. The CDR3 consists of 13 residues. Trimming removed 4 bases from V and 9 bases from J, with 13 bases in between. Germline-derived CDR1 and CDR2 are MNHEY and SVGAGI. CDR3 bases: TGTGCCAGCAGTTTATCAGAGGCTGGGCCCCAGCATTTT. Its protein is CASSLSEAGPQHF.

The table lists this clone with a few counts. CDR3 protein: CASSLDRGHNEKLFF. CDR3 DNA: TGTGCCAGCAGCTTAGACAGGGGGCATAATGAAAAACTGTTTTTT. This chain joins TRBV11-2 and TRBJ1-4, with 8 nucleotides matching TRBD1. The junction had 1 base not matched to a gene; V was cut back by 0 bases and J by 4 bases. The CDR3 is made up of 15 amino acids. Looked up from germline, CDR1 is SGHAT and CDR2 is FQNNGV.

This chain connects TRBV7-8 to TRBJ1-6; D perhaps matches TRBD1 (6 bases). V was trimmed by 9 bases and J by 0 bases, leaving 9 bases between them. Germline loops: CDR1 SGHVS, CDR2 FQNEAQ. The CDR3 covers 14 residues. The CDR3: CASQQGSYNSPLHF. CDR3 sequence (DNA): TGTGCCAGTCAACAGGGCTCCTATAATTCACCCCTCCACTTT. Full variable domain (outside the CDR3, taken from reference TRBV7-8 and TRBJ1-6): GAGVSQSPRYKVAKRGQDVALRCDPISGHVSLFWYQQALGQGPEFLTYFQNEAQLDKSGLPSDRFFAERPEGSVSTLKIQRTQQEDSAVYLCASQQGSYNSPLHFGNGTRLTVT.

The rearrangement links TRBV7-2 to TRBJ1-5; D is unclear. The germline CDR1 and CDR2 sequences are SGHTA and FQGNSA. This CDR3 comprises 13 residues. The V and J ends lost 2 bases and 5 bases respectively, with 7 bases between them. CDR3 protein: CASSLNSYQPQHF. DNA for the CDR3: TGTGCCAGCAGCTTAAATAGTTATCAGCCCCAGCATTTT.